These 3 T cell receptor beta chains were sequenced from one sample in a study of T-cell reconstitution after alpha-beta-depleted transplantation in children. Researchers prepared the TCRbeta library using unique molecular identifiers, the study reports. TCRdb independently ran MiXCR on the PCR reads; one entry per CDR3 protein. The sample records hundreds of thousands of distinct CDR3 sequences, 15% to 20% being singletons. The specimen comprised PBMCs, mostly from graft donor cells, sampled 360 days after TCRalphabeta/CD19-depleted stem cell transplant. The receptors were sampled from a male patient aged 2 to 10 who had a stem cell transplant for acute lymphoblastic leukemia, so the T cells may come from the graft donor.

This clonotype occurred many times. This chain joins TRBV29-1 and TRBJ2-7; 7 nucleotides agree with TRBD1. After removal of 4 bases from V and 3 bases from J, the junction contained 3 bases not matched to a gene. The CDR3 runs 12 residues. In germline, CDR1 is SQVTM, CDR2 ANQGSEA. CDR3 sequence: CSVVAGGYEQYF. The CDR3 DNA reads as TGCAGCGTTGTGGCAGGGGGCTACGAGCAGTACTTC.

A few counts support this clonotype. This chain connects TRBV29-1 to TRBJ2-2; unclear D gene. The V gene's germline CDR1 is SQVTM and CDR2 ANQGSEA. V was clipped by 4 bases and J by 1 base, with 10 bases between them. The CDR3 length is 14 residues. This CDR3 is CSVVRTENTGELFF. The CDR3, as DNA: TGCAGCGTTGTTAGGACGGAGAACACCGGGGAGCTGTTTTTT.

This clonotype was seen repeatedly, ten times or more. This rearrangement joins TRBV29-1 to TRBJ2-5, with a weak D call TRBD1 (6 bases). Trimming removed 0 bases from V and 5 bases from J, with 13 bases in between. This CDR3 is built from 14 residues. CDR1 is SQVTM and CDR2 is ANQGSEA in the germline V gene. The CDR3 sequence: CSVEEGAHPETQYF. Here the CDR3 DNA reads TGCAGCGTTGAAGAGGGGGCGCATCCTGAGACCCAGTACTTC. Filled out from reference TRBV29-1 and TRBJ2-5, the complete variable domain reads SAVISQKPSRDICQRGTSLTIQCQVDSQVTMMFWYRQQPGQSLTLIATANQGSEATYESGFVIDKFPISRPNLTFSTLTVSNMSPEDSSIYLCSVEEGAHPETQYFGPGTRLLVL.